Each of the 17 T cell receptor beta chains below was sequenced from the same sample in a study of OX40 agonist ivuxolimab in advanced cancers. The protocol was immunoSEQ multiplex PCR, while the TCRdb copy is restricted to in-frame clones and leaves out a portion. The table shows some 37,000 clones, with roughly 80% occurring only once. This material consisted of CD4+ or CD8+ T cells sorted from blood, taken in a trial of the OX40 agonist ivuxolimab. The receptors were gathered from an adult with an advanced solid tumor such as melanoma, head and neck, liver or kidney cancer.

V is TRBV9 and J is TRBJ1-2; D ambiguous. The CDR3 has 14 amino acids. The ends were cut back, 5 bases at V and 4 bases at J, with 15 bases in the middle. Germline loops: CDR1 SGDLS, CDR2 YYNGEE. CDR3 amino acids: CASRRPAESYGYTF. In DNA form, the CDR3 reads TGTGCCAGCAGACGCCCCGCGGAGAGCTATGGCTACACCTTC.

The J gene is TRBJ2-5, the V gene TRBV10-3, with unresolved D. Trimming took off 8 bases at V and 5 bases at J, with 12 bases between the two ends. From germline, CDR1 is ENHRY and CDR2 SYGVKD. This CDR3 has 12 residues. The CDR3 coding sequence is TGTGCCATCGCCGACGCGCAGGAGACCCAGTACTTC. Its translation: CAIADAQETQYF.

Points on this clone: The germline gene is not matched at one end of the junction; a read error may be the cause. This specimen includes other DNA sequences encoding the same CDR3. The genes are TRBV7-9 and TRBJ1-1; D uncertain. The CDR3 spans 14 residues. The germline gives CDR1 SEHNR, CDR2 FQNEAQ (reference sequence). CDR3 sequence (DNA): TGTGCCAGCAGCTCGAGGGTTTCAAACACCGAAGCTTTCTTT. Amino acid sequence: CASSSRVSNTEAFF.

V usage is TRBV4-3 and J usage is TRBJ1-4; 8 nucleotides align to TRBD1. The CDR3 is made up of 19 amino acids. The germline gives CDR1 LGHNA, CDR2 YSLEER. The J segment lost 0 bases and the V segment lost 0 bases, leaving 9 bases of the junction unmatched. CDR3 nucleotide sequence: TGCGCCAGCAGCCAAGAATCTCCAGGGGGCTTTGCAACTAATGAAAAACTGTTTTTT. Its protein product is CASSQESPGGFATNEKLFF.

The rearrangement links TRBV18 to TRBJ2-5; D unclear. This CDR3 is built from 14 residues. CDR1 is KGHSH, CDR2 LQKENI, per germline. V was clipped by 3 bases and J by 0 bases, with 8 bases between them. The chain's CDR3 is CASSPYEYQETQYF. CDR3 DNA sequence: TGTGCCAGCTCACCCTACGAGTACCAAGAGACCCAGTACTTC.

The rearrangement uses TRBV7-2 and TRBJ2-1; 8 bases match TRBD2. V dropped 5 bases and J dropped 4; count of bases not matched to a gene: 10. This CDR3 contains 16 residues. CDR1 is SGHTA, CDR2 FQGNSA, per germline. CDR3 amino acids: CASSPGPREGYNEQFF. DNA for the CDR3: TGTGCCAGCAGCCCCGGACCACGGGAGGGATACAATGAGCAGTTCTTC.

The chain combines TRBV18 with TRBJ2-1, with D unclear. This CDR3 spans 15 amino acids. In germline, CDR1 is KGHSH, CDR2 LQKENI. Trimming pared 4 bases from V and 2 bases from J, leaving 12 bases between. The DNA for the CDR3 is TGTGCCAGCTCACTAAACGATTTAGCCTACAATGAGCAGTTCTTC. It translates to CASSLNDLAYNEQFF.

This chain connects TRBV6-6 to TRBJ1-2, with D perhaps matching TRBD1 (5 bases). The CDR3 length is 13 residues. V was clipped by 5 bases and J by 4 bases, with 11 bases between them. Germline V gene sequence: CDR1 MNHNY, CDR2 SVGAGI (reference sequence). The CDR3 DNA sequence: TGTGCCAGCAGTAGGGACCTTTTCTATGGCTACACCTTC. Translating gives CASSRDLFYGYTF.

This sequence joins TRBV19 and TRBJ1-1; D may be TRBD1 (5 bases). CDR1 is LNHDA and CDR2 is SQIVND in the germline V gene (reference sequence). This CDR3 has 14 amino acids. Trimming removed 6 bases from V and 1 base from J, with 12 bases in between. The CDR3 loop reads CASRLGPANTEAFF. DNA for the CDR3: TGTGCCAGTAGACTGGGACCGGCGAACACTGAAGCTTTCTTT. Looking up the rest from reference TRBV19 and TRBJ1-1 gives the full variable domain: DGGITQSPKYLFRKEGQNVTLSCEQNLNHDAMYWYRQDPGQGLRLIYYSQIVNDFQKGDIAEGYSVSREKKESFPLTVTSAQKNPTAFYLCASRLGPANTEAFFGQGTRLTVV.

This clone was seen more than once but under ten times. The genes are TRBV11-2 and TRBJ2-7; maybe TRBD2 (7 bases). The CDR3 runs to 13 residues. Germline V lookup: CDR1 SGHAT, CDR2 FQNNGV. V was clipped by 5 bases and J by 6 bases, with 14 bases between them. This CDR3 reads CASSLVGGLEQYF. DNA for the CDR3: TGTGCCAGCAGCCTAGTCGGGGGGCTCGAGCAGTACTTC.

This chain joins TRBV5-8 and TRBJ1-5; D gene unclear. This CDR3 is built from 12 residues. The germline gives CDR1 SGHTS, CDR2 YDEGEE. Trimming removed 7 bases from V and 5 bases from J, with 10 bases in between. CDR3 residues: CASGLVDQPQHF. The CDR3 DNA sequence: TGTGCCAGCGGATTAGTAGATCAGCCCCAGCATTTT.

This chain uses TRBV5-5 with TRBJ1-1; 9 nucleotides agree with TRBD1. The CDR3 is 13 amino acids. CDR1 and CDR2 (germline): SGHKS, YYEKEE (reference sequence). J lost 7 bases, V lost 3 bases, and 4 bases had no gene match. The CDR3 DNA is TGTGCCAGCAGCTGGGACAGGGCCAATGAAGCTTTCTTT. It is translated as CASSWDRANEAFF.

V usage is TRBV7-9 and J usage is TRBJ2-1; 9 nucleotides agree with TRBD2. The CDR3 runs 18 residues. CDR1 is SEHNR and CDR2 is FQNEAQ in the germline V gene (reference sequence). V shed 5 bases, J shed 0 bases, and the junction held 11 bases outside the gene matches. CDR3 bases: TGTGCCAGCAGCGGCGCCACGGCGGGGGGGCCCTCCTACAATGAGCAGTTCTTC. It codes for CASSGATAGGPSYNEQFF.

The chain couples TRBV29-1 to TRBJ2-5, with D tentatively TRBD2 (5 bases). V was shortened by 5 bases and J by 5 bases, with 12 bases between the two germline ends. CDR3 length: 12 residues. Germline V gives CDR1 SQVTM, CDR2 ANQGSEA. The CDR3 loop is CSVRRELETQYF. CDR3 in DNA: TGCAGCGTTCGAAGGGAGTTGGAGACCCAGTACTTC.

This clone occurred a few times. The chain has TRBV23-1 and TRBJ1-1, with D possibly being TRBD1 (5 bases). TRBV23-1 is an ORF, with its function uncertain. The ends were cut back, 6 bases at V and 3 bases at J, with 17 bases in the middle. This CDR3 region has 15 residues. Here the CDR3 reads CASSKGRFLDTEAFF. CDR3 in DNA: TGCGCCAGCAGCAAGGGACGATTTTTAGACACTGAAGCTTTCTTT.

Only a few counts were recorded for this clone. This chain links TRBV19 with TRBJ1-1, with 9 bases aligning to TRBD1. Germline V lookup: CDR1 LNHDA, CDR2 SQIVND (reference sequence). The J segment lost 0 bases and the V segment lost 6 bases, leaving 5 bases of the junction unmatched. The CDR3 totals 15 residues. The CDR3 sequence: CASRGGQGLNTEAFF. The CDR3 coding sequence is TGTGCCAGTAGGGGAGGACAGGGGTTGAACACTGAAGCTTTCTTT.

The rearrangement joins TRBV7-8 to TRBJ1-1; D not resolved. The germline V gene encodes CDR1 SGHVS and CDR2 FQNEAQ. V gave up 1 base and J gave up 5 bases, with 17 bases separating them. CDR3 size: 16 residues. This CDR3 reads CASSLEFRVTQTEAFF. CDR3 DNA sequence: TGTGCCAGCAGCTTAGAGTTCCGCGTTACTCAGACTGAAGCTTTCTTT.